A single sample gave rise to the 23 T cell receptor beta chains below, sequenced in a study of T cells in localized non-small cell lung cancer. TCRdb's table, derived via immunoSEQ multiplex PCR, lists solely in-frame clones and lacks some. The repertoire holds under 35,000 clones, with 92% as singletons. Sequences were derived from peripheral blood mononuclear cells, sampled before any cancer treatment. The receptors were sampled from a woman between 35 and 75 years old with stage III lung adenocarcinoma.

This clone was found once. The V gene is TRBV6-4, the J gene TRBJ2-3, with 8 bases lining up with TRBD1. This CDR3 comprises 20 residues. From germline, CDR1 is MRHNA and CDR2 SNTAGT. Trimming removed 2 bases from V and 3 bases from J; junction bases left unmatched: 19. CDR3 loop: CASSDPSDRAAGTRTDTQYF. The CDR3 DNA reads TGTGCCAGCAGTGACCCCTCGGACAGGGCGGCAGGGACACGAACAGATACGCAGTATTTT.

The genes are TRBV6-1 and TRBJ1-5; D not certain. The CDR3 totals 12 residues. V lost 3 bases to trimming and J lost 7 bases, with 7 bases between them. Germline-derived CDR1 and CDR2 are MNHNS and SASEGT. As DNA, the CDR3 is TGTGCCAGCAGTGACCCCCAACAGCCCCAGCATTTT. Translated, it gives CASSDPQQPQHF.

The chain couples TRBV15 to TRBJ1-5; D is ambiguous. In germline, CDR1 is LNHNV, CDR2 YYDKDF (reference sequence). Trimming took off 3 bases at V and 4 bases at J, with 13 bases between the two ends. The CDR3 totals 15 residues. In nucleotides, the CDR3 is TGTGCCACCAGCAGTAGCCCTTCGGGGAATCAGCCCCAGCATTTT. It codes for CATSSSPSGNQPQHF.

This chain connects TRBV29-1 to TRBJ2-5; 13 bases agree with TRBD2. CDR3 length equals 14 residues. The ends lost 4 bases at V and 3 bases at J; junction bases unmatched: 2. The germline V gene has CDR1 SQVTM and CDR2 ANQGSEA. For the CDR3, the DNA is TGCAGCGTTGGGGGGACTAGCGGGGAAGAGACCCAGTACTTC. Translation: CSVGGTSGEETQYF.

The chain uses TRBV5-5 and TRBJ2-5; TRBD2 matches at 16 bases. This CDR3 has 17 amino acids. V dropped 4 bases and J dropped 0; count of bases not matched to a gene: 3. Germline lookup yields CDR1 SGHKS and CDR2 YYEKEE (reference sequence). The CDR3 DNA follows: TGTGCCAGCAGCCCGGGACTAGCGGGAGGGTACCAAGAGACCCAGTACTTC. This gives the protein CASSPGLAGGYQETQYF.

This clone is a singleton in its sample. The chain joins TRBV27 to TRBJ1-4; 7 bases line up with TRBD1. Unmatched junction bases numbered 11, after V lost 8 bases and J lost 8 bases. The CDR3 covers 14 residues. Germline CDR1 and CDR2: MNHEY and SMNVEV (reference sequence). In nucleotides, the CDR3 is TGTGCCAGCGGAATGGACAGGCGGGGGGAAAAACTGTTTTTT. As protein: CASGMDRRGEKLFF.

The chain recombines TRBV15 with TRBJ2-2; tentatively, D is TRBD1 (6 bases). Germline assignment: CDR1 LNHNV and CDR2 YYDKDF (reference sequence). The CDR3 is 14 residues long. Trimming cost V 6 bases and J 1 base, with 9 bases left between them. Here the CDR3 DNA reads TGTGCCACCAGACCGACAGGGAACACCGGGGAGCTGTTTTTT. It specifies CATRPTGNTGELFF.

The chain carries TRBV7-9 and TRBJ1-2, with 7 bases matching TRBD1. Germline assignment: CDR1 SEHNR and CDR2 FQNEAQ (reference sequence). This CDR3 comprises 13 residues. V trimming: 7 bases; J trimming: 7 bases; junction bases outside the gene matches: 9. CDR3 DNA: TGTGCCAGCAACTTTAAACAGGGGACTGGCTACACCTTC. Translated, it gives CASNFKQGTGYTF.

V and J are TRBV30 and TRBJ1-2, with D perhaps TRBD1 (5 bases). The ends were cut back, 0 bases at V and 7 bases at J, with 15 bases in the middle. The CDR3 consists of 14 residues. The V gene's germline CDR1 is GTSNPN and CDR2 SVGIG (reference sequence). Here the CDR3 DNA reads TGTGCCTGGAGTGTACTGTGGGGGGAGGGTGGCTACACCTTC. It codes for CAWSVLWGEGGYTF.

This clone was seen a single time. The V and J genes are TRBV5-4 and TRBJ2-3, with a possible D match to TRBD1 (5 bases). Germline CDR1 SGHNT, CDR2 YYREEE (reference sequence). The CDR3 runs 15 residues. V lost 4 bases to trimming and J lost 4 bases, with 16 bases between them. The CDR3 coding sequence is TGTGCCAGCAGCGTGGCCCAGGGTATCCCAGATACGCAGTATTTT. Amino acids: CASSVAQGIPDTQYF.

On this clone itself: This may be a read error, as it is one base from a much larger clone. Other DNA sequences within the sample encode an identical CDR3. V and J are TRBV14 and TRBJ2-5, with 8 bases that match TRBD2. V lost 4 bases, J lost 2 bases, and 6 bases stayed unmatched. Germline values: CDR1 SGHDN, CDR2 FVKESK. The CDR3 is 15 amino acids. DNA of the CDR3: TGTGCCAGCAGCCTACTACCTAGCGGGCAAGAGACCCAGTACTTC. Translated, it gives CASSLLPSGQETQYF.

J is TRBJ2-7 and V is TRBV28; D is unclear. V was pared by 7 bases and J by 3 bases, with 16 bases between. The V gene's germline CDR1 is MDHEN and CDR2 SYDVKM. The CDR3 covers 14 residues. CDR3 coding DNA: TGTGCCAGCAATGCCCAAGTCAGCCACTACGAGCAGTACTTC. Translated, it gives CASNAQVSHYEQYF.

Here the CDR3 DNA reads TGTGCCAGCAGCTTAGTAACTAGCGAGGCCTACGAGCAGTACTTC. This encodes CASSLVTSEAYEQYF. This chain joins TRBV7-2 and TRBJ2-7, with TRBD2 matching 7 bases. V was clipped by 1 base and J by 2 bases; unmatched bases: 5. The germline gives CDR1 SGHTA, CDR2 FQGNSA. The CDR3 sequence is 15 residues long.

The rearrangement uses TRBV6-6 and TRBJ1-5; no definite D call. V was shortened by 7 bases and J by 6 bases, with 13 bases between the two germline ends. The CDR3 length is 13 residues. Germline CDR1 and CDR2: MNHNY and SVGAGI (reference sequence). CDR3 in DNA: TGTGCCAGCACCGCAGTGGAGGGTCAGCCCCAGCATTTT. Translation: CASTAVEGQPQHF.

This chain uses TRBV9 with TRBJ2-3; no definite D call. The CDR3 spans 14 residues. Trimming stripped 0 bases from V and 4 bases from J, with 9 bases between. Germline values: CDR1 SGDLS, CDR2 YYNGEE. The CDR3 loop reads CASSVVLASDTQYF. Written as DNA, the CDR3 is TGTGCCAGCAGCGTAGTACTGGCGTCAGATACGCAGTATTTT. Using reference TRBV9 and TRBJ2-3 for the parts outside the CDR3, the full variable domain is DSGVTQTPKHLITATGQRVTLRCSPRSGDLSVYWYQQSLDQGLQFLIQYYNGEERAKGNILERFSAQQFPDLHSELNLSSLELGDSALYFCASSVVLASDTQYFGPGTRLTVL.

The chain couples TRBV7-2 to TRBJ2-1; 8 bases align to TRBD2. With V trimmed by 5 bases and J by 5 bases, 17 bases remained unmatched. CDR3 length equals 18 residues. Germline V gene data show CDR1 as SGHTA and CDR2 as FQGNSA. CDR3 region: CASSHPALAGSRDNEQFF. The CDR3, as DNA: TGTGCCAGCAGCCACCCAGCCCTAGCGGGCTCCCGGGACAATGAGCAGTTCTTC.

The chain couples TRBV20-1 to TRBJ2-7; D gene unclear. Germline V gene data show CDR1 as DFQATT and CDR2 as SNEGSKA (reference sequence). This CDR3 is 11 amino acids long. V was shortened by 1 base and J by 1 base, with 2 bases between the two germline ends. CDR3 nucleotide sequence: TGCAGTGCTAGAGGGTCCTACGAGCAGTACTTC. Translated: CSARGSYEQYF.

The V gene is TRBV19, the J gene TRBJ1-3, with D unclear. This CDR3 comprises 16 residues. CDR1 and CDR2 from the germline V gene are LNHDA and SQIVND (reference sequence). V was shortened by 3 bases and J by 0 bases, with 12 bases between the two germline ends. CDR3 sequence: CASSISDADSGNTIYF. As DNA, the CDR3 is TGTGCCAGTAGTATTTCAGACGCTGACTCTGGAAACACCATATATTTT.

The rearrangement uses TRBV9 and TRBJ2-2; no firm D call. V was shortened by 0 bases and J by 1 base, with 4 bases between the two germline ends. CDR3 length: 14 amino acids. Germline assignment: CDR1 SGDLS and CDR2 YYNGEE. The CDR3 nucleotides are TGTGCCAGCAGCGTAGCAAGGAACACCGGGGAGCTGTTTTTT. It specifies CASSVARNTGELFF.

V and J are TRBV2 and TRBJ2-5; D possibly corresponds to TRBD1 (6 bases). This CDR3 comprises 12 residues. The germline gives CDR1 SNHLY, CDR2 FYNNEI. Trimming removed 9 bases at V and 4 bases at J, with 12 bases between. The CDR3 DNA sequence: TGTGCCAGTATATCGACAGGAGAGACCCAGTACTTC. It yields the protein CASISTGETQYF.

The chain couples TRBV6-6 to TRBJ2-5; D not resolved. Germline assignment: CDR1 MNHNY and CDR2 SVGAGI (reference sequence). There are 13 residues in the CDR3. V was shortened by 3 bases and J by 1 base, with 6 bases between the two germline ends. The CDR3 DNA follows: TGTGCCAGCAGTTATGGGGTCCAAGAGACCCAGTACTTC. This gives the protein CASSYGVQETQYF.

The V call is TRBV6-1, the J call TRBJ2-7, with 7 nucleotides matching TRBD2. The length of the CDR3 is 11 residues. V gave up 7 bases and J gave up 4 bases; unmatched junction bases: 1. In germline, CDR1 is MNHNS, CDR2 SASEGT. As DNA, the CDR3 is TGTGCCAGCACCGGGGGGTACGAGCAGTACTTC. Encoded protein: CASTGGYEQYF.

The CDR3 DNA reads TGTGCCAGCTCACCGGAACAGGTCAATCAGCCCCAGCATTTT. Protein product: CASSPEQVNQPQHF. V gene TRBV18 combines with J gene TRBJ1-5; D might be TRBD1 (5 bases). V was cut by 3 bases and J by 3 bases, with 9 bases left in between. CDR1 KGHSH and CDR2 LQKENI come from the germline V gene. The CDR3 length is 14 residues.